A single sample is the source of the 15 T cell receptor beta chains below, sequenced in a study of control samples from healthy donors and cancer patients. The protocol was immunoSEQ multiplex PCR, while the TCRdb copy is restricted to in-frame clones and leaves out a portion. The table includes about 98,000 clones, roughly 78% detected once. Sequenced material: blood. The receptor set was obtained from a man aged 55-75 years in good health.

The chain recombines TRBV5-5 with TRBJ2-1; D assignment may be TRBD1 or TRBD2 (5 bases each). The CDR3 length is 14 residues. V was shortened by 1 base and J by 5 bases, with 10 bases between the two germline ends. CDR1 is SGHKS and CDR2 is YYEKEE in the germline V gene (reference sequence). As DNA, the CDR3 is TGTGCCAGCAGCTTGATGGGACCAAACAATGAGCAGTTCTTC. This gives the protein CASSLMGPNNEQFF. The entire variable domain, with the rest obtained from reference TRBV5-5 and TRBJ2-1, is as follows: DAGVTQSPTHLIKTRGQQVTLRCSPISGHKSVSWYQQVLGQGPQFIFQYYEKEERGRGNFPDRFSARQFPNYSSELNVNALLLGDSALYLCASSLMGPNNEQFFGPGTRLTVL.

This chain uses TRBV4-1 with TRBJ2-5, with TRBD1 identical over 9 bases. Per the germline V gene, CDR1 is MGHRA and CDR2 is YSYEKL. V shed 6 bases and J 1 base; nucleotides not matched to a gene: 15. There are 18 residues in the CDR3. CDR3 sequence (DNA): TGCGCCAGCAGTCGTGCCTTATCCGGGACAGGGTTCCAAGAGACCCAGTACTTC. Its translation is CASSRALSGTGFQETQYF.

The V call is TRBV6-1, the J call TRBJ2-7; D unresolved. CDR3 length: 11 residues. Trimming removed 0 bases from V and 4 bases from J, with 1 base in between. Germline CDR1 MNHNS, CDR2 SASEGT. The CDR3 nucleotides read TGTGCCAGCAGTGAAGCATACGAGCAGTACTTC. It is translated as CASSEAYEQYF.

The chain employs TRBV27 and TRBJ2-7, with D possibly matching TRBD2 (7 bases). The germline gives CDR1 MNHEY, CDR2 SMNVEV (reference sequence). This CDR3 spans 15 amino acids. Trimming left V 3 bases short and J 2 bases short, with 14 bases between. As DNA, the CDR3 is TGTGCCAGCAGTTTTGGCGGGGGCCCAACCTACGAGCAGTACTTC. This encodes CASSFGGGPTYEQYF.

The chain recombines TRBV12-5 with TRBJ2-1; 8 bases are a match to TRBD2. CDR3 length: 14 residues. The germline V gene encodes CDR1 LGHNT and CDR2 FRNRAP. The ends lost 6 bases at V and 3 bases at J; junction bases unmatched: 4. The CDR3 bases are TGTGCTAGTGGCCCCGGGGGGGGCTACAATGAGCAGTTCTTC. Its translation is CASGPGGGYNEQFF. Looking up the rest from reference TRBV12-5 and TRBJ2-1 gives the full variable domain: DARVTQTPRHKVTEMGQEVTMRCQPILGHNTVFWYRQTMMQGLELLAYFRNRAPLDDSGMPKDRFSAEMPDATLATLKIQPSEPRDSAVYFCASGPGGGYNEQFFGPGTRLTVL.

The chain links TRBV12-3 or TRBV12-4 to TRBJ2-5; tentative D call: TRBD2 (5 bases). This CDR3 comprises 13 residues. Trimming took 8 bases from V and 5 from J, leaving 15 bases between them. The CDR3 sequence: CASPPLGGETQYF. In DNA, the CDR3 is TGTGCCAGCCCCCCCCTAGGCGGGGAGACCCAGTACTTC.

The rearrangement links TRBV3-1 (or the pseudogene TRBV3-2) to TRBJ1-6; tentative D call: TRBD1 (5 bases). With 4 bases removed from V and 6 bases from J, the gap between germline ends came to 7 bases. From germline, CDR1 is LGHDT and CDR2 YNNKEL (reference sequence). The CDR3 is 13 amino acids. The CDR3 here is CASSPTANSPLHF. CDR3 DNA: TGTGCCAGCAGCCCGACAGCTAATTCACCCCTCCACTTT.

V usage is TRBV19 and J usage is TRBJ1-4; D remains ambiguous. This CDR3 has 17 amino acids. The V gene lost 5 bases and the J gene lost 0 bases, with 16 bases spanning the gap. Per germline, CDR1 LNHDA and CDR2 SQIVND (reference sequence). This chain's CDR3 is CASSSVTNFATNEKLFF. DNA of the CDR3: TGTGCCAGTAGTTCGGTGACAAATTTTGCAACTAATGAAAAACTGTTTTTT.

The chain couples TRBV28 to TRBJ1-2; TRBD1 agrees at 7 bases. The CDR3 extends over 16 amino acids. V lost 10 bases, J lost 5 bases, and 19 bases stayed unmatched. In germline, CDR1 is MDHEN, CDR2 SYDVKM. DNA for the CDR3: TGTGCCACCCGGACTGTAACAGGGGAAGGGTGGTATGGCTACACCTTC. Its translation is CATRTVTGEGWYGYTF.

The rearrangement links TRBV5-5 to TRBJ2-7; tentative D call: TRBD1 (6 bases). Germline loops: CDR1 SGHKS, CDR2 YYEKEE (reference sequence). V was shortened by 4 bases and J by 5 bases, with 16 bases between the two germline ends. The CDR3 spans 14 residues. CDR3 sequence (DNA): TGTGCCAGCAGCCCGACAGGAATTGGGGACGAGCAGTACTTC. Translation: CASSPTGIGDEQYF.

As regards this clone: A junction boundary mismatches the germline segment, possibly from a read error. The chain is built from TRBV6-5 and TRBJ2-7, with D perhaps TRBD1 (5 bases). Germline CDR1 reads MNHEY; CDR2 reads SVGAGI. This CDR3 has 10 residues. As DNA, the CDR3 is TGTGCCAGCAGTTGGGGCGAGGAGTACTTC. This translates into CASSWGEEYF.

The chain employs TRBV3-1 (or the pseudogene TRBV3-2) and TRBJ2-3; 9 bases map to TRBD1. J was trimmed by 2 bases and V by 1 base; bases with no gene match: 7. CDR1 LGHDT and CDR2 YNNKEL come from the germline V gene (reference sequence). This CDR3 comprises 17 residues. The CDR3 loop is CASSQVSRTGATDTQYF. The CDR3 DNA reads TGTGCCAGCAGCCAAGTATCCAGGACAGGGGCCACAGATACGCAGTATTTT.

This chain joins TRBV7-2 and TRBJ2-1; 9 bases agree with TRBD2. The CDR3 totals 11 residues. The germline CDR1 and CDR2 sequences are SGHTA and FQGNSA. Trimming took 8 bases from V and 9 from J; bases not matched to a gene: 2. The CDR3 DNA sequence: TGTGCCAGCCAACTAGCGGGTGAGCAGTTCTTC. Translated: CASQLAGEQFF.

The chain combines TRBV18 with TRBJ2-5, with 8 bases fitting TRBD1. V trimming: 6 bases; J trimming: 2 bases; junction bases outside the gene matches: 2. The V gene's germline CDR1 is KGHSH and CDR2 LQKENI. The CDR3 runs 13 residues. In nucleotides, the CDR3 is TGTGCCAGCTCCCGGGACAGGCAAGAGACCCAGTACTTC. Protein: CASSRDRQETQYF.

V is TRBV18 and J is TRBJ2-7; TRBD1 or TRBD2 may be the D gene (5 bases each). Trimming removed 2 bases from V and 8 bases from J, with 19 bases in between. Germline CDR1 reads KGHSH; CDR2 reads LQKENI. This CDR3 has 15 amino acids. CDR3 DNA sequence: TGTGCCAGCTCACCAAAGTGGGACCGGATAATTAAGCAGTACTTC. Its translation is CASSPKWDRIIKQYF. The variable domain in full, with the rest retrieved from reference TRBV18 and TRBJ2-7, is NAGVMQNPRHLVRRRGQEARLRCSPMKGHSHVYWYRQLPEEGLKFMVYLQKENIIDESGMPKERFSAEFPKEGPSILRIQQVVRGDSAAYFCASSPKWDRIIKQYFGPGTRLTVT.